This T cell receptor (beta chain) was observed in a study of CD8+ T cells in alopecia areata. Extraction and reverse transcription of RNA yielded cDNA as the sequencing template. Clones were read by immunoSEQ multiplex PCR, and TCRdb kept only the in-frame ones, dropping some. The data hold 80,000 to 100,000 clones, with under 45% observed a single time. CDR3 length equals 14 residues. The germline V gene has CDR1 MGHDK and CDR2 SYGVNS. The ends were cut back, 4 bases at V and 2 bases at J, with 11 bases in the middle. The receptor was derived from a human donor with alopecia areata. Sequencing used CD4+ T cells sorted from blood. The chain uses TRBV25-1 and TRBJ2-5; D might be TRBD1 (6 bases). This chain's CDR3 is CASSVGQGQETQYF. DNA of the CDR3: TGTGCCAGCAGTGTTGGGCAGGGGCAAGAGACCCAGTACTTC.